This entry features one T cell receptor beta chain sequence. This record comes from a study of CD8 T cells in Susac syndrome. The authors sequenced TCR beta from blood CD8+ and CD4+ T cells. The study used treatment-naive patients who had stable or active relapsing-remitting disease as multiple sclerosis controls. RNA amounts of about 0.45 to 1 ug underwent reverse transcription with random hexamers. TCRdb re-called the immunoSEQ multiplex PCR reads through MiXCR, storing one row per CDR3 protein. Of about 300,000 distinct CDR3 sequences listed, around nine tenths are singletons. V was pared by 1 base and J by 1 base, with 6 bases of the junction left unmatched. CDR1 and CDR2 from the germline V gene are DFQATT and SNEGSKA (reference sequence). The CDR3 length is 16 residues.

Specimen: CD8+ T cells from PBMCs. This chain connects TRBV20-1 to TRBJ1-5, with 8 bases aligning to TRBD1. The origin of this receptor is a human donor with multiple sclerosis. CDR3 bases: TGCAGTGCTAGAGGGACAGGGACTAGGAGCAATCAGCCCCAGCATTTT. Amino acids: CSARGTGTRSNQPQHF.